This T cell receptor beta chain is drawn from a study of T cell responses to AZD1222 COVID-19 vaccine. Study-wide results and caveats: Spike-specific TCR breadth and depth both grew after two AZD1222 doses.

Data came from immunoSEQ multiplex PCR; TCRdb stores just in-frame clones and leaves some out. The sample shows 95,000 to 150,000 clones, 85% to 95% of them seen only once. Germline V gene sequence: CDR1 MNHNS, CDR2 SASEGT. With 2 bases removed from V and 3 bases from J, the gap between germline ends came to 16 bases. The CDR3 loop spans 16 amino acids. Of note for this clone: Its specificity is not known.

The specimen comprised peripheral blood, sampled on day 0 of AZD1222 vaccination. The chain links TRBV6-1 to TRBJ1-1; perhaps TRBD1 as D (5 bases). This TCR came from an adult in good health. CDR3 loop: CASSESRFLGDTEAFF. CDR3 bases: TGTGCCAGCAGTGAAAGCCGGTTTTTGGGGGACACTGAAGCTTTCTTT.